In its sample, the clone carrying this T cell receptor (beta chain) was seen a few times. What it recognizes is unknown. The CDR3 extends over 14 amino acids. Germline V gives CDR1 SGHAT, CDR2 FQNNGV. V was clipped by 5 bases and J by 2 bases; unmatched bases: 3. The sample originates from a study of CD8+CD57+ T cells in acquired aplastic anemia. Study in general: Where healthy donors were concerned, CD4+ cells averaged about 11 million reads.

Study outcomes and limitations: There were 25 to 30 CD8+ CDR3 sequences that occurred in both patients and controls.

TCR beta VDJ and CDR3 profiling used genomic DNA as template. A single record per CDR3 protein comes from TCRdb applying MiXCR to the reads. The sample lists about 220,000 distinct CDR3 sequences, roughly 33% occurring once. What was sequenced was sorted CD4+, CD8+, or CD8+CD57+ T cells (not recorded which) from PBMCs. The TCR was taken from a human donor in good health, serving as a control. The chain uses TRBV11-2 and TRBJ1-1, with TRBD1 matching over 9 bases. The CDR3 DNA follows: TGTGCCAGCAGCATGACAGGGGGTAACACTGAAGCTTTCTTT. It codes for CASSMTGGNTEAFF.